These T cell receptor beta chains were read from a single sample in a study of blood T cell repertoires in COVID-19. Data came from immunoSEQ multiplex PCR; TCRdb stores just in-frame clones and leaves some out. The sample carries approximately 200,000 clones, 80% to 90% recorded once. Material for sequencing was peripheral blood. These receptors came from a woman aged 80 or over with COVID-19, enrolled during active disease. CDR3s include the opening cysteine and the closing phenylalanine or tryptophan. The D gene is left open where the match is weak. Clone size appears in some rows only: once, few, many, or a class for an expanded clone.

clone_size: .; v_call: TRBV6-1; j_call: TRBJ1-2; d_call: TRBD1; cdr3_aa: CASSEPTGVSGYGYTF; cdr3_nt: TGTGCCAGCAGTGAGCCTACAGGGGTTTCGGGCTATGGCTACACCTTC
clone_size: .; v_call: TRBV29-1; j_call: TRBJ2-3; d_call: TRBD1; cdr3_aa: CSDTGGTDTQYF; cdr3_nt: TGCAGCGATACAGGGGGTACAGATACGCAGTATTTT
clone_size: .; v_call: TRBV7-9; j_call: TRBJ2-2; d_call: TRBD2; cdr3_aa: CASSQAILAGGNTGELFF; cdr3_nt: TGTGCCAGCAGCCAGGCAATCCTTGCGGGAGGCAACACCGGGGAGCTGTTTTTT
clone_size: few; v_call: TRBV6-6; j_call: TRBJ2-7; d_call: TRBD1; cdr3_aa: CASSYSRQGDYEQYF; cdr3_nt: TGTGCCAGCAGTTACTCGAGACAGGGTGATTACGAGCAGTACTTC
clone_size: .; v_call: TRBV28; j_call: TRBJ2-1; d_call: TRBD2; cdr3_aa: CASRQAPGLAGVEQFF; cdr3_nt: TGTGCCAGCAGGCAAGCACCGGGACTAGCGGGAGTTGAGCAGTTCTTC
clone_size: .; v_call: TRBV5-3; j_call: TRBJ1-2; d_call: TRBD1; cdr3_aa: CARSLARTGELAGYTF; cdr3_nt: TGTGCCAGAAGCTTGGCCCGGACAGGGGAATTAGCTGGCTACACCTTC
clone_size: .; v_call: TRBV5-4; j_call: TRBJ2-1; d_call: TRBD1; cdr3_aa: CASSLAGRGPYNEQFF; cdr3_nt: TGTGCCAGCAGCTTGGCCGGCAGGGGGCCCTACAATGAGCAGTTCTTC
clone_size: .; v_call: TRBV6-5; j_call: TRBJ2-7; d_call: TRBD2; cdr3_aa: CASRRPGLAGDEQYF; cdr3_nt: TGTGCCAGCAGGCGTCCGGGACTAGCGGGAGACGAGCAGTACTTC
clone_size: few; v_call: TRBV2; j_call: TRBJ1-5; d_call: .; cdr3_aa: CASSDRQAHQPQHF; cdr3_nt: TGTGCCAGCAGTGATAGACAGGCTCATCAGCCCCAGCATTTT
clone_size: .; v_call: TRBV2; j_call: TRBJ1-5; d_call: TRBD1; cdr3_aa: CASSRDSYQPQHF; cdr3_nt: TGTGCCAGCAGTCGGGACAGTTATCAGCCCCAGCATTTT
clone_size: .; v_call: TRBV5-1; j_call: TRBJ2-1; d_call: TRBD2; cdr3_aa: CASSLAGRGGIFF; cdr3_nt: TGCGCCAGCAGCTTGGCGGGCCGGGGGGGCATTTTCTTC
clone_size: .; v_call: TRBV3-1/TRBV3-2; j_call: TRBJ1-1; d_call: .; cdr3_aa: CASSSYTEAFF; cdr3_nt: TGTGCCAGCAGCTCATACACTGAAGCTTTCTTT
clone_size: .; v_call: TRBV18; j_call: TRBJ1-5; d_call: TRBD1; cdr3_aa: CASSPRDRGDSNQPQHF; cdr3_nt: TGTGCCAGCTCACCCCGGGACAGGGGCGATAGCAATCAGCCCCAGCATTTT
clone_size: few; v_call: TRBV3-1/TRBV3-2; j_call: TRBJ2-1; d_call: TRBD1; cdr3_aa: CASSQGPGTGINEQFF; cdr3_nt: TGTGCCAGCAGCCAAGGACCGGGGACAGGGATCAATGAGCAGTTCTTC
clone_size: .; v_call: TRBV11-2; j_call: TRBJ1-2; d_call: .; cdr3_aa: CASSRGYGYTF; cdr3_nt: TGTGCCAGCAGCCGCGGCTATGGCTACACCTTC